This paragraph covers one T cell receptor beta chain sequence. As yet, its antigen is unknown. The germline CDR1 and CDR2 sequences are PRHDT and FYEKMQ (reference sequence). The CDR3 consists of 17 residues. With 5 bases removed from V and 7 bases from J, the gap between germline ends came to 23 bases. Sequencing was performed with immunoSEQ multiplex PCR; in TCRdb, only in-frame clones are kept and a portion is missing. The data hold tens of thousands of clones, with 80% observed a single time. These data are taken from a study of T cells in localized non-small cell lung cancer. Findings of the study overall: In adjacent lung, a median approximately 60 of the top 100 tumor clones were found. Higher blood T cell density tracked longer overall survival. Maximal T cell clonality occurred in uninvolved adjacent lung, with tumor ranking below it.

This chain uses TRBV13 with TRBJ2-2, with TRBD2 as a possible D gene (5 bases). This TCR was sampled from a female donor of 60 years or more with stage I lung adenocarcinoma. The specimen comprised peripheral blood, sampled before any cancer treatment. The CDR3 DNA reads TGTGCCAGCAGCCTGGCTTTACGGGAAGCCGTACGCGGGGAGCTGTTTTTT. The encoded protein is CASSLALREAVRGELFF.